Below, 17 T cell receptor beta chains from the same sample are listed, as sequenced in a study of OX40 agonist ivuxolimab in advanced cancers. The assay was immunoSEQ multiplex PCR, and TCRdb's table has in-frame clones only and misses some. Here the sample spans about 83,000 clones, about 89% being singletons. Sample: CD4+ or CD8+ T cells sorted from blood, taken in a trial of the OX40 agonist ivuxolimab. The receptors originated from an adult with an advanced solid tumor such as melanoma, head and neck, liver or kidney cancer.

Concerning this clone: Other DNA sequences in this sample translate to the same CDR3. V and J are TRBV6-5 and TRBJ1-5; D gene uncertain. CDR3 length equals 14 residues. Germline values: CDR1 MNHEY, CDR2 SVGAGI. Trimming took off 2 bases at V and 4 bases at J, with 9 bases between the two ends. CDR3 DNA sequence: TGTGCCAGCAGTTACCGTGAGGGAAATCAGCCCCAGCATTTT. As protein: CASSYREGNQPQHF.

The chain has TRBV4-2 and TRBJ1-6; 7 positions agree with TRBD1. Germline CDR1 is LGHNA and CDR2 is YNFKEQ. CDR3 length equals 17 residues. The trim removed 4 bases at V and 4 bases at J, leaving 10 bases unmatched. The CDR3 sequence is CASSRAGTDLYNSPLHF. Here the CDR3 DNA reads TGTGCCAGCAGCCGAGCCGGGACAGATTTGTATAATTCACCCCTCCACTTT.

This chain joins TRBV15 and TRBJ1-5; D is undetermined. The CDR3 runs to 14 residues. CDR1 and CDR2 from the germline V gene are LNHNV and YYDKDF (reference sequence). Trimming removed 0 bases from V and 5 bases from J, with 8 bases in between. CDR3 in amino acids: CATSRELDDQPQHF. Here the CDR3 DNA reads TGTGCCACCAGCAGAGAACTGGATGATCAGCCCCAGCATTTT.

In this sample, this clone turned up once. The chain combines TRBV14 with TRBJ2-3; 11 positions match TRBD2. The germline V gene encodes CDR1 SGHDN and CDR2 FVKESK. V shed 6 bases, J shed 3 bases, and the junction held 5 bases outside the gene matches. The CDR3 contains 15 residues. CDR3 loop: CASSKTSGMTDTQYF. The CDR3, as DNA: TGTGCCAGCAGTAAGACTAGCGGGATGACAGATACGCAGTATTTT. Combining the CDR3 with reference TRBV14 and TRBJ2-3 gives the whole variable domain EAGVTQFPSHSVIEKGQTVTLRCDPISGHDNLYWYRRVMGKEIKFLLHFVKESKQDESGMPNNRFLAERTGGTYSTLKVQPAELEDSGVYFCASSKTSGMTDTQYFGPGTRLTVL.

This chain links TRBV6-5 with TRBJ1-5, with D possibly matching TRBD1 (6 bases). The ends were cut back, 6 bases at V and 1 base at J, with 13 bases in the middle. The CDR3 loop spans 15 amino acids. Germline loops: CDR1 MNHEY, CDR2 SVGAGI. The chain's CDR3 is CASRRTGRSNQPQHF. The CDR3 bases are TGTGCCAGCAGACGTACAGGGAGAAGCAATCAGCCCCAGCATTTT.

The rearrangement joins TRBV7-9 to TRBJ2-7; 7 bases are a match to TRBD2. The CDR3 totals 16 residues. CDR1 is SEHNR, CDR2 FQNEAQ, per germline (reference sequence). The J segment lost 3 bases and the V segment lost 5 bases, leaving 13 bases of the junction unmatched. The CDR3 spells CASSLGAVGTIYEQYF. In DNA, the CDR3 is TGTGCCAGCAGCCTGGGCGCGGTAGGGACTATCTACGAGCAGTACTTC. Using reference TRBV7-9 and TRBJ2-7 for the parts outside the CDR3, the full variable domain is DTGVSQNPRHKITKRGQNVTFRCDPISEHNRLYWYRQTLGQGPEFLTYFQNEAQLEKSRLLSDRFSAERPKGSFSTLEIQRTEQGDSAMYLCASSLGAVGTIYEQYFGPGTRLTVT.

The rearrangement links TRBV7-9 to TRBJ2-4; D unclear. Trimming left V 3 bases short and J 0 bases short, with 9 bases between. The CDR3 is 15 amino acids. Germline CDR1 reads SEHNR; CDR2 reads FQNEAQ (reference sequence). The CDR3 loop is CASSFAHLAKNIQYF. CDR3 nucleotides: TGTGCCAGCAGCTTCGCTCACTTAGCCAAAAACATTCAGTACTTC.

The table lists this clone with a count of one. This rearrangement joins TRBV5-6 to TRBJ1-2; 9 bases align to TRBD1. CDR1 is SGHDT and CDR2 is YYEEEE in the germline V gene. The ends lost 5 bases at V and 8 bases at J; junction bases unmatched: 13. This CDR3 has 15 residues. The CDR3 DNA is TGTGCCAGCAGTCTTTCGTTACAGGGGGCATGGGGCTACACCTTC. It translates to CASSLSLQGAWGYTF.

V usage is TRBV7-8 and J usage is TRBJ1-4; 8 positions agree with TRBD1. The CDR3 spans 14 residues. CDR1 and CDR2 (germline): SGHVS, FQNEAQ. The trim removed 3 bases at V and 8 bases at J, leaving 5 bases unmatched. The CDR3 sequence: CASSFGQGTEKLFF. The CDR3 DNA reads as TGTGCCAGCAGCTTCGGACAGGGTACGGAAAAACTGTTTTTT.

This clone has just one count. The CDR3 sequence is CASSLIAGQGMAEAFF. CDR3 nucleotide sequence: TGTGCCAGCAGCTTAATTGCTGGACAGGGGATGGCTGAAGCTTTCTTT. The chain recombines TRBV13 with TRBJ1-1; 9 nucleotides match TRBD1. Germline trimming cut 2 bases from V and 6 bases from J; bases unmatched to any gene: 10. Germline values: CDR1 PRHDT, CDR2 FYEKMQ (reference sequence). The CDR3 has 16 residues.

CDR3 amino acids: CSVPLSSGGDEQYF. The CDR3 nucleotides read TGCAGCGTCCCCTTATCGTCAGGGGGCGACGAGCAGTACTTC. The V gene is TRBV29-1, the J gene TRBJ2-7, with TRBD1 matching 8 bases. The CDR3 is made up of 14 amino acids. J lost 5 bases, V lost 6 bases, and 12 bases had no gene match. Looked up from germline, CDR1 is SQVTM and CDR2 is ANQGSEA.

This clone was observed a few times. The chain combines TRBV9 with TRBJ2-1; D is unresolved. Germline CDR1 is SGDLS and CDR2 is YYNGEE. The CDR3 covers 11 residues. Trimming took off 0 bases at V and 8 bases at J, with 3 bases between the two ends. CDR3 coding DNA: TGTGCCAGCAGCGTAGAGGATGAGCAGTTCTTC. Its translation: CASSVEDEQFF.

This rearrangement joins TRBV6-1 to TRBJ2-5; weak D call: TRBD1 (6 bases). Germline assignment: CDR1 MNHNS and CDR2 SASEGT. The CDR3 is 13 residues long. The V end was cut by 7 bases, the J end by 1 base, with 10 bases between. The CDR3 spells CASTNRVQETQYF. Written as DNA, the CDR3 is TGTGCCAGCACGAACAGGGTCCAAGAGACCCAGTACTTC.

With respect to this clone: Because the CDR3's place on the DNA is in doubt, the DNA is left out and the CDR3 is given as listed by TCRdb. V usage is TRBV28 and J usage is TRBJ1-2. The CDR3 spans 11 amino acids, including both terminal residues. From germline, CDR1 is MDHEN and CDR2 SYDVKM. The CDR3: CASSFGDGYTF.

The rearrangement joins TRBV6-5 to TRBJ1-5; D call uncertain. Per germline, CDR1 MNHEY and CDR2 SVGAGI. V shed 0 bases and J shed 0 bases, with 3 bases lying between them. This CDR3 is 14 amino acids long. CDR3 sequence: CASSYSSSNQPQHF. CDR3 coding DNA: TGTGCCAGCAGTTACTCTAGTAGCAATCAGCCCCAGCATTTT.

The chain couples TRBV28 to TRBJ1-5; 8 positions agree with TRBD1. This CDR3 is 16 amino acids long. Losses at the gene ends were 10 bases for V and 4 bases for J; bases not matched to a gene: 15. The V gene's germline CDR1 is MDHEN and CDR2 SYDVKM. The CDR3 region has the DNA TGTGCCACCACACAACTACGGACAGGGTCTAATCAGCCCCAGCATTTT. Its translation is CATTQLRTGSNQPQHF.

The V gene is TRBV29-1, the J gene TRBJ2-1, with TRBD2 matching over 11 bases. This CDR3 spans 14 amino acids. The germline gives CDR1 SQVTM, CDR2 ANQGSEA. V lost 7 bases to trimming and J lost 4 bases; unmatched junction nucleotides: 6. CDR3 region: CSADGLAGYNEQFF. In nucleotides, the CDR3 is TGCAGCGCTGACGGACTAGCGGGTTACAATGAGCAGTTCTTC.